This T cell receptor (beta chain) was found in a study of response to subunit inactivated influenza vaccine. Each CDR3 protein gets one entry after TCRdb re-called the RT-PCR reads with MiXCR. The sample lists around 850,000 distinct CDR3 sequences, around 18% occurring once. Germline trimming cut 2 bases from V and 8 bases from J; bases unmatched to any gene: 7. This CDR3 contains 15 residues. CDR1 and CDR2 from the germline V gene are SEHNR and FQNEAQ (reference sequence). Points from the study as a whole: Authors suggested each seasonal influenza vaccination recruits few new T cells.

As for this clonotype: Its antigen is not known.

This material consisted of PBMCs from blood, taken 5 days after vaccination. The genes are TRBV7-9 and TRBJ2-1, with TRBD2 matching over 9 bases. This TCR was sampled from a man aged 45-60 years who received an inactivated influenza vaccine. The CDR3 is CASSLLRGGRYEQFF. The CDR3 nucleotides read TGTGCCAGCAGCTTACTGCGGGGGGGTCGGTATGAGCAGTTCTTC.